These T cell receptor beta chains were read from a single sample in a study of blood T cell repertoires in COVID-19. Sequenced by immunoSEQ multiplex PCR; TCRdb stores in-frame clones only, minus some. The table shows more than 70,000 clones, with nearly 90% occurring only once. Sequencing was done on a sample of peripheral blood. All receptors come from a man between 50 and 59 years old with acute or convalescent COVID-19. The CDR3 runs from the conserved cysteine through the conserved F or W. A D gene is named only where the DNA matches it firmly. Part of the rows lack a size; the others show once, few, many or a class for expanded clones.

>TRBD1|TRBV19|TRBJ1-3|NA
CASRPGGSGNTIYF
TGTGCCAGTAGGCCAGGGGGATCGGGAAACACCATATATTTT
>TRBD2|TRBV19|TRBJ2-1|NA
CASSLAGGSDEQFF
TGTGCCAGTTCGCTAGCGGGGGGATCGGATGAGCAGTTCTTC
>TRBD2|TRBV5-1|TRBJ2-3|NA
CASSPRLVAGVDTQYF
TGCGCCAGCAGCCCCCGGCTAGTAGCGGGGGTGGATACGCAGTATTTT
>TRBD2|TRBV3-1/TRBV3-2|TRBJ2-1|NA
CASSPGLATYNEQFF
TGTGCCAGCAGCCCGGGACTAGCGACCTACAATGAGCAGTTCTTC
>TRBD1|TRBV10-3|TRBJ1-1|NA
CAIIRDRTTEAFF
TGTGCCATCATCCGGGACAGGACCACTGAAGCTTTCTTT
>NA|TRBV7-3|TRBJ1-1|NA
CASSLTGGGTEAFF
TGTGCCAGCAGCTTGACCGGAGGTGGCACTGAAGCTTTCTTT
>NA|TRBV30|TRBJ1-1|NA
CAWSVLRNTEAFF
TGTGCCTGGAGTGTACTAAGGAACACTGAAGCTTTCTTT
>NA|TRBV30|TRBJ1-5|NA
CAWSVGSERQPQHF
TGTGCCTGGAGTGTTGGTTCAGAACGTCAGCCCCAGCATTTT
>TRBD1|TRBV5-1|TRBJ1-4|NA
CATDQTGTGDEKLFF
TGCGCCACAGACCAGACCGGGACAGGGGATGAAAAACTGTTTTTT
>NA|TRBV3-1/TRBV3-2|TRBJ1-5|NA
CASSQALVNQPQHF
TGTGCCAGCAGCCAAGCCCTAGTCAATCAGCCCCAGCATTTT
>NA|TRBV7-2|TRBJ2-7|NA
CASSHRQGLYEQYF
TGTGCCAGCAGCCACCGACAGGGACTCTACGAGCAGTACTTC
>NA|TRBV14|TRBJ1-1|NA
CASSYFTEAFF
TGTGCCAGCAGCTACTTCACTGAAGCTTTCTTT
>NA|TRBV27|TRBJ1-6|once
CATTRVGEGFAPLHF
TGTGCCACCACCCGCGTGGGGGAGGGGTTTGCACCCCTCCACTTT
>TRBD2|TRBV2|TRBJ2-5|few
CASSEERGVLETQYF
TGTGCCAGCAGTGAGGAGCGGGGGGTTCTTGAGACCCAGTACTTC
>NA|TRBV6-5|TRBJ1-5|NA
CASRGTSSNQPQHF
TGTGCCAGCAGAGGGACAAGTAGCAATCAGCCCCAGCATTTT
>NA|TRBV19|TRBJ1-2|once
CASSIPLDGYTF
TGTGCCAGTAGTATCCCCCTTGATGGCTACACCTTC
>NA|TRBV11-3|TRBJ2-2|NA
CASSLAQSTGELFF
TGTGCCAGCAGCTTAGCACAGAGCACCGGGGAGCTGTTTTTT
>NA|TRBV9|TRBJ2-2|NA
CASSVGQDPNTGELFF
TGTGCCAGCAGCGTAGGACAGGACCCTAACACCGGGGAGCTGTTTTTT
>NA|TRBV19|TRBJ2-2|NA
CASSLLAGGELFF
TGTGCCAGTAGTCTCCTGGCAGGGGGGGAGCTGTTTTTT
>TRBD1|TRBV12-3/TRBV12-4|TRBJ2-1|NA
CASRGQGAHEQFF
TGTGCCTCCCGGGGACAGGGGGCTCATGAGCAGTTCTTC
>TRBD2|TRBV19|TRBJ2-3|NA
CASRPQAGGSDTQYF
TGTGCCAGTAGGCCCCAAGCGGGGGGGAGCGATACGCAGTATTTT
>TRBD1|TRBV30|TRBJ1-5|NA
CAWGTGGPNQPQHF
TGTGCCTGGGGGACAGGGGGCCCTAATCAGCCCCAGCATTTT